The clone carrying this T cell receptor beta chain was observed many times. What it recognizes is unknown. This entry belongs to a study of response to subunit inactivated influenza vaccine. Regarding the study as a whole: Authors suggested that a seasonal influenza vaccination recruits few new T cells each time.

J lost 9 bases, V lost 1 base, and 3 bases had no gene match. This CDR3 spans 14 amino acids. The V gene's germline CDR1 is SGHTA and CDR2 FQGNSA. TCRdb used MiXCR to reprocess the RT-PCR reads, holding one entry per CDR3 protein. Here the sample spans around 520,000 distinct CDR3 sequences, about 12% being singletons. This chain links TRBV7-2 with TRBJ1-6; 7 bases are shared with TRBD1. The sequencing here drew on PBMCs from blood, taken on the day of vaccination. The clonotype comes from a man in his fifties or sixties who received an inactivated influenza vaccine. The CDR3 loop reads CASSLDSGGSPLHF. CDR3 sequence (DNA): TGTGCCAGCAGCTTAGACTCAGGGGGTTCACCCCTCCACTTT.